These T cell receptor beta chains were read from a single sample in a study of CD8 T cells in Susac syndrome. TCRdb processed the immunoSEQ multiplex PCR reads anew with MiXCR; each CDR3 protein has one entry. The sample consists of around 180,000 distinct CDR3 sequences, 94% of them appearing once. Sequencing input: CD4+ T cells from PBMCs. The receptor set was obtained from a human donor with Susac syndrome. Both conserved end residues are part of each CDR3. The D gene is left open where the match is weak. The size entry is marked missing in some rows and otherwise reads once, few, many or a size class.

NA	15	TRBD2	TRBV20-1	TRBJ2-7	CSAGLGRGDSYEQYF	TGCAGTGCTGGCCTTGGGCGGGGGGACTCCTACGAGCAGTACTTC
NA	14	NA	TRBV20-1	TRBJ2-3	CSAAGTPSTDTQYF	TGCAGTGCGGCGGGGACCCCTAGCACAGATACGCAGTATTTT
NA	14	TRBD1	TRBV3-1	TRBJ1-2	CASSTRTGGYGYTF	TGTGCCAGCAGCACCAGGACAGGCGGGTATGGCTACACCTTC
NA	16	NA	TRBV12-3/TRBV12-4	TRBJ2-6	CASILRAGAGANVLTF	TGTGCCAGCATCTTAAGGGCAGGGGCTGGGGCCAACGTCCTGACTTTC
NA	14	NA	TRBV3-1	TRBJ1-5	CASSKENSNQPQHF	TGTGCCAGCAGCAAAGAGAATAGCAATCAGCCCCAGCATTTT
NA	14	NA	TRBV3-1	TRBJ1-2	CASSLLPGQGGYTF	TGTGCCAGCAGCCTCCTCCCGGGCCAGGGGGGCTACACCTTC
NA	14	NA	TRBV3-1	TRBJ2-5	CASSRVGSQETQYF	TGTGCCAGCAGCCGGGTGGGGAGTCAAGAGACCCAGTACTTC
NA	12	TRBD1	TRBV20-1	TRBJ2-1	CSAPGQGGEQFF	TGCAGTGCTCCTGGACAGGGTGGTGAGCAGTTCTTC
NA	12	NA	TRBV30	TRBJ2-2	CAWVRTDGELFF	TGTGCCTGGGTTCGGACGGACGGGGAGCTGTTTTTT
NA	16	NA	TRBV7-9	TRBJ1-1	CASSFRPVGESTEAFF	TGTGCCAGCAGCTTCCGGCCAGTAGGGGAGAGCACTGAAGCTTTCTTT
NA	12	NA	TRBV7-9	TRBJ1-2	CASSPVTRGYTF	TGTGCCAGCAGCCCAGTTACGCGAGGCTACACCTTC
once	12	NA	TRBV29-1	TRBJ2-3	CSVEQGTDTQYF	TGCAGCGTTGAGCAGGGAACAGATACGCAGTATTTT
NA	13	NA	TRBV20-1	TRBJ1-1	CSARHRADTEAFF	TGCAGTGCTCGACACAGGGCGGACACTGAAGCTTTCTTT
NA	12	NA	TRBV11-2	TRBJ2-2	CASTSGTGELFF	TGTGCCAGCACCTCAGGGACCGGGGAGCTGTTTTTT
NA	13	TRBD1	TRBV20-1	TRBJ2-1	CSAPGQGYNEQFF	TGCAGTGCACCGGGACAGGGCTACAATGAGCAGTTCTTC